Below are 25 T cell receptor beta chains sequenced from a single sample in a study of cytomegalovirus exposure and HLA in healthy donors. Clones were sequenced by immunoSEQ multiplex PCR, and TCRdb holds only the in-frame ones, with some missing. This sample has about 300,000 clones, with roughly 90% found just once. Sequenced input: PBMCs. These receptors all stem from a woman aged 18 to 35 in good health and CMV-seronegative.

The CDR3 is CASSPYIGSGTGSYEQYF. CDR3 sequence (DNA): TGTGCCAGCAGTCCATATATAGGGTCCGGGACAGGCTCCTACGAGCAGTACTTC. This sequence joins TRBV27 and TRBJ2-7; 8 nucleotides match TRBD1. Unmatched junction bases numbered 15, after V lost 5 bases and J lost 0 bases. CDR1 and CDR2 (germline): MNHEY, SMNVEV (reference sequence). This CDR3 is built from 18 residues.

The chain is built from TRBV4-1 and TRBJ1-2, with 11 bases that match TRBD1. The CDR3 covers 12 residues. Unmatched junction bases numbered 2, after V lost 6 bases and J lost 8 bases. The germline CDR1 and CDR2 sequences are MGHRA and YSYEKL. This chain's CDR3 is CASRGQGEGYTF. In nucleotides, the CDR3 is TGCGCCAGCAGGGGACAGGGGGAGGGCTACACCTTC.

The CDR3, as DNA: TGTGCCAGCAGTGAAAGAGCTAGCGGGATGTACAATGAGCAGTTCTTC. As protein: CASSERASGMYNEQFF. The chain combines TRBV6-1 with TRBJ2-1; the match to TRBD2 covers 9 bases. The CDR3 runs 16 residues. The V and J ends lost 2 bases and 4 bases, in that order; junction bases with no gene match: 6. Germline loops: CDR1 MNHNS, CDR2 SASEGT.

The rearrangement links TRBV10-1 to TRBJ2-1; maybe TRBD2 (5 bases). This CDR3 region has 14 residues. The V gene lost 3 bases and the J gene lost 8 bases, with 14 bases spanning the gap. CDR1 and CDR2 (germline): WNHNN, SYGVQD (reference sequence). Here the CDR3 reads CASSDRSEVDEQFF. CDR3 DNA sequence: TGCGCCAGCAGTGATCGTAGCGAGGTGGATGAGCAGTTCTTC.

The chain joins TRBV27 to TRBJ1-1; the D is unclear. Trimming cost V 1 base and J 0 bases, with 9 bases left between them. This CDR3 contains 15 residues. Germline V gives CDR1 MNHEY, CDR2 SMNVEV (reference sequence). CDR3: CASSLWATMNTEAFF. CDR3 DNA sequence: TGTGCCAGCAGTTTATGGGCCACCATGAACACTGAAGCTTTCTTT.

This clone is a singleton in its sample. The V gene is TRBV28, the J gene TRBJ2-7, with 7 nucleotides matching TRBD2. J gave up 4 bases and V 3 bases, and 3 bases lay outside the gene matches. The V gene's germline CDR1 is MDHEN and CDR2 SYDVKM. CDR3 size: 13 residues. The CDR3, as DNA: TGTGCCAGCAGTTTGGCGGGAGTATACGAGCAGTACTTC. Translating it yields CASSLAGVYEQYF. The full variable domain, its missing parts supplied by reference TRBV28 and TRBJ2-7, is DVKVTQSSRYLVKRTGEKVFLECVQDMDHENMFWYRQDPGLGLRLIYFSYDVKMKEKGDIPEGYSVSREKKERFSLILESASTNQTSMYLCASSLAGVYEQYFGPGTRLTVT.

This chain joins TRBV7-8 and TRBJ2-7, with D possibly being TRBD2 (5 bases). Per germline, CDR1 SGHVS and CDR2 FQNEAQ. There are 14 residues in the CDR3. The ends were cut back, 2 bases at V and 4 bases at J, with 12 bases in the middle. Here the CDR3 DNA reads TGTGCCAGCAGCTTACGGGGAGAAACGTACGAGCAGTACTTC. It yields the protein CASSLRGETYEQYF.

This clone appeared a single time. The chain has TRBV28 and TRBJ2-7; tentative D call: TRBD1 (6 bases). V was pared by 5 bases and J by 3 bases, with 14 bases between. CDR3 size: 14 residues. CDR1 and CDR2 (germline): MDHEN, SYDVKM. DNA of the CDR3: TGTGCCAGCAGTCGACAGGTAACAAGCTACGAGCAGTACTTC. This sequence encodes CASSRQVTSYEQYF.

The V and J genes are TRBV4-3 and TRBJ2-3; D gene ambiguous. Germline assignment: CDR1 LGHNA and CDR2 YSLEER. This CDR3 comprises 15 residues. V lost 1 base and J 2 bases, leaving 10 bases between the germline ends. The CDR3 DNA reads TGCGCCAGCAGCCAAGGTCCAGAAATCACAGATACGCAGTATTTT. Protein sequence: CASSQGPEITDTQYF.

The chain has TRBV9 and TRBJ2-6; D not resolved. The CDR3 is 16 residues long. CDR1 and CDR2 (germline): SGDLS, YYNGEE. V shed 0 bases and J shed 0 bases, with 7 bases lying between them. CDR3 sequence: CASSVERVSGANVLTF. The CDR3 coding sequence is TGTGCCAGCAGCGTAGAACGGGTCTCTGGGGCCAACGTCCTGACTTTC.

The chain's CDR3 is CASSTGVNGYTF. DNA of the CDR3: TGTGCCAGCAGCACAGGGGTAAATGGCTACACCTTC. This chain links TRBV6-5 with TRBJ1-2, with TRBD1 matching 7 bases. V dropped 6 bases and J dropped 6; count of bases not matched to a gene: 4. This CDR3 region has 12 residues. Looked up from germline, CDR1 is MNHEY and CDR2 is SVGAGI.

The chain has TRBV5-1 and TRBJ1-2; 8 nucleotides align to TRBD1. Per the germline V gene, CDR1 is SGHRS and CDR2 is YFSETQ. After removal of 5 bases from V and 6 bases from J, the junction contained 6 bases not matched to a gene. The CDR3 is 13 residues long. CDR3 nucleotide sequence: TGCGCCAGCAGAGACAGGGGTGCAGATGGCTACACCTTC. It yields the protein CASRDRGADGYTF.

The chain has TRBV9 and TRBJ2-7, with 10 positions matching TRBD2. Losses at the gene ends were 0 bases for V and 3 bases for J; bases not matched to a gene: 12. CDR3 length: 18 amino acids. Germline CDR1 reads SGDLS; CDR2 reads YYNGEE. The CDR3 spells CASSVGARAGGPSYEQYF. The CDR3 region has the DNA TGTGCCAGCAGCGTAGGAGCCCGAGCGGGAGGGCCTAGCTACGAGCAGTACTTC. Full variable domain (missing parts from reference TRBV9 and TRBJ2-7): DSGVTQTPKHLITATGQRVTLRCSPRSGDLSVYWYQQSLDQGLQFLIQYYNGEERAKGNILERFSAQQFPDLHSELNLSSLELGDSALYFCASSVGARAGGPSYEQYFGPGTRLTVT.

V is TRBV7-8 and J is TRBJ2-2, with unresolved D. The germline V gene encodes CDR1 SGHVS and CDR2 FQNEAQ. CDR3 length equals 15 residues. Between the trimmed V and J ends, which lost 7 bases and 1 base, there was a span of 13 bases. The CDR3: CASNSGGGNTGELFF. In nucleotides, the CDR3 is TGTGCCAGCAACTCTGGCGGCGGGAACACCGGGGAGCTGTTTTTT.

The CDR3 DNA is TGTGCCAGCAGCTACAAGAAGGGGGGGCTCATAACGCAAACCTACGAGCAGTACTTC. Translating gives CASSYKKGGLITQTYEQYF. The J gene is TRBJ2-7, the V gene TRBV7-3; perhaps TRBD2 as D (7 bases). The germline V gene has CDR1 SGHTA and CDR2 FQGTGA. The CDR3 runs to 19 residues. Trimming shortened V by 4 bases and J by 2 bases, and 27 bases separated the two germline ends.

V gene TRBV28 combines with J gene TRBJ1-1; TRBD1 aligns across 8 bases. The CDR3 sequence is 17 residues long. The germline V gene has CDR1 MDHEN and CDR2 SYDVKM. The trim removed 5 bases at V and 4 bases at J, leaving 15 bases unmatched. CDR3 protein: CASSAGQGAPWVTEAFF. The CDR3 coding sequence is TGTGCCAGCAGTGCCGGACAGGGCGCCCCTTGGGTCACTGAAGCTTTCTTT.

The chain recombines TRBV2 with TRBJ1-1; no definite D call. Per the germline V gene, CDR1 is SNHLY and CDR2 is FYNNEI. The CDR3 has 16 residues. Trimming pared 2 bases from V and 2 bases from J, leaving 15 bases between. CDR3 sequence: CASSELGRAENTEAFF. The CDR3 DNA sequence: TGTGCCAGCAGTGAACTAGGGAGGGCGGAAAACACTGAAGCTTTCTTT.

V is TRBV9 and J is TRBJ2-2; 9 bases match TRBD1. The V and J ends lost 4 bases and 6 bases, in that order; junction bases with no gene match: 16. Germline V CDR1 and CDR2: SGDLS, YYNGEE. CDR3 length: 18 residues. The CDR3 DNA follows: TGTGCCAGCAGCAAAGTCCCCCGACCCCGACAGGGGGCCGGGGAGCTGTTTTTT. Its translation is CASSKVPRPRQGAGELFF.

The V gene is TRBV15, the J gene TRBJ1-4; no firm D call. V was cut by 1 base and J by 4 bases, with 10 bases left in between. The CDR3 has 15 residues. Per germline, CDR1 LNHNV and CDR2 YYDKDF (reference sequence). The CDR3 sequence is CATSRAQAYNEKLFF. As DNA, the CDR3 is TGTGCCACCAGCAGAGCGCAGGCTTATAATGAAAAACTGTTTTTT.

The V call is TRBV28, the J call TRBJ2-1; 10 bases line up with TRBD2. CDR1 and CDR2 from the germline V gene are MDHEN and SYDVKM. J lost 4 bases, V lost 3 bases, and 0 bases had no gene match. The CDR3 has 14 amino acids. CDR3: CASSFSGRYNEQFF. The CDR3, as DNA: TGTGCCAGCAGTTTTAGCGGGAGGTACAATGAGCAGTTCTTC. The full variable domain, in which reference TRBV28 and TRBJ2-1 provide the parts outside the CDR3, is DVKVTQSSRYLVKRTGEKVFLECVQDMDHENMFWYRQDPGLGLRLIYFSYDVKMKEKGDIPEGYSVSREKKERFSLILESASTNQTSMYLCASSFSGRYNEQFFGPGTRLTVL.

CDR3 bases: TGTGCCAGTAGAAATGGGGGCTCGGTGAACACTGAAGCTTTCTTT. Translated: CASRNGGSVNTEAFF. The chain is built from TRBV19 and TRBJ1-1, with D tentatively TRBD1 (6 bases). Trimming shortened V by 6 bases and J by 0 bases, and 14 bases separated the two germline ends. The CDR3 sequence is 15 residues long. The germline V gene has CDR1 LNHDA and CDR2 SQIVND (reference sequence).

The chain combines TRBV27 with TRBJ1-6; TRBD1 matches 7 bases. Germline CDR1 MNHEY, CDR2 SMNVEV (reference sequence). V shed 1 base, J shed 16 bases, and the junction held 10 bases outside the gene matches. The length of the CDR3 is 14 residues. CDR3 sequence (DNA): TGTGCCAGCAGTTTATACAGGGGTCTCCTGGGGCTCCACTTT. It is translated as CASSLYRGLLGLHF.

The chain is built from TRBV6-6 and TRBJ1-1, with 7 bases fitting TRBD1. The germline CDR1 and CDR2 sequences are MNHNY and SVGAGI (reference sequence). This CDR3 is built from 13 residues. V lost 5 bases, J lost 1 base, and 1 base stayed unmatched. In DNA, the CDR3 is TGTGCCAGCAGTGACAGGGCGAACACTGAAGCTTTCTTT. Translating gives CASSDRANTEAFF.

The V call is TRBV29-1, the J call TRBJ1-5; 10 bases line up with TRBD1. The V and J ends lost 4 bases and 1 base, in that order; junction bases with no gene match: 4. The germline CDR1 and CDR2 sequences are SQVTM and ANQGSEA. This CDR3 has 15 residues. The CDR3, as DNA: TGCAGCGTTGGGTGGGGACAGGGGAGCAATCAGCCCCAGCATTTT. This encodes CSVGWGQGSNQPQHF. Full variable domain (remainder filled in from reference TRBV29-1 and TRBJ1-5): SAVISQKPSRDICQRGTSLTIQCQVDSQVTMMFWYRQQPGQSLTLIATANQGSEATYESGFVIDKFPISRPNLTFSTLTVSNMSPEDSSIYLCSVGWGQGSNQPQHFGDGTRLSIL.

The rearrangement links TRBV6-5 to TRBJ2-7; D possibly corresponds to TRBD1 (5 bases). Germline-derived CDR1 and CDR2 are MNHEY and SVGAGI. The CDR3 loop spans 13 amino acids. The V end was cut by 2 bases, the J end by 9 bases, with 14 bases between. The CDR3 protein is CASSYPGQGRQYF. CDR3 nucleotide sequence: TGTGCCAGCAGTTACCCCGGCCAGGGAAGGCAGTACTTC.